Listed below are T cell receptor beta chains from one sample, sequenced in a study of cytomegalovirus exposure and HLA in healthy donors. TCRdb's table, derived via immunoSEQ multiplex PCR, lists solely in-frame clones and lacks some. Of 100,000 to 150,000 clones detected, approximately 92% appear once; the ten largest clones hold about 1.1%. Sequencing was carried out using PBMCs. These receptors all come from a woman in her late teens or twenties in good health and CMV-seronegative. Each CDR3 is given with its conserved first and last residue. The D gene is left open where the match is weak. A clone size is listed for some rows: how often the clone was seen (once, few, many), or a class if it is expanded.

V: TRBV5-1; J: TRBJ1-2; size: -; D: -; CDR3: CASSPREPANYGYTF; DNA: TGCGCCAGCAGCCCCCGGGAACCAGCTAACTATGGCTACACCTTC
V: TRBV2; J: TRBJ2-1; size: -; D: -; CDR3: CASSVDRSSSYNEQFF; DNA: TGTGCCAGCAGTGTAGACAGGTCGAGCTCCTACAATGAGCAGTTCTTC
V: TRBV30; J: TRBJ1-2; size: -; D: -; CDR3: CAWSVAVYGYTF; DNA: TGTGCCTGGAGTGTTGCAGTTTATGGCTACACCTTC
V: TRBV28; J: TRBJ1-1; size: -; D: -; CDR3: CASRTGSMNTEAFF; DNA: TGTGCCAGCAGGACCGGGTCGATGAACACTGAAGCTTTCTTT
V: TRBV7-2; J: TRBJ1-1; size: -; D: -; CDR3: CASSLVSSRRAFF; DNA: TGTGCCAGCAGCTTAGTGAGCAGCAGGAGGGCTTTCTTT
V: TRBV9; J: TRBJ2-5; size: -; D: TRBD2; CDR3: CASSSGGLGETQYF; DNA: TGTGCCAGCAGTTCGGGGGGGCTTGGAGAGACCCAGTACTTC
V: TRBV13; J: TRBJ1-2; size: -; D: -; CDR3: CASSLRDIGYTF; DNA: TGTGCCAGCAGCTTAAGGGACATAGGCTACACCTTC
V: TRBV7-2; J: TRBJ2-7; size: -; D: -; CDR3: CASSLDSVGRPYEQYF; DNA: TGTGCCAGCAGCTTAGATTCTGTGGGCAGACCCTACGAGCAGTACTTC
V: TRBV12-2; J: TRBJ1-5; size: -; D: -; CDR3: CASRLGFREGQGAQPQHF; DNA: TGTGCAAGTCGCTTAGGTTTCAGGGAGGGACAGGGGGCTCAGCCCCAGCATTTT
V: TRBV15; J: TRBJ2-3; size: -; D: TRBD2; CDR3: CATSRDSSGADTQYF; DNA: TGTGCCACCAGCAGAGATTCTAGCGGGGCGGATACGCAGTATTTT
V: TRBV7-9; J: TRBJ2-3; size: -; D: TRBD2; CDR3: CASSNDLAALDTQYF; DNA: TGTGCCAGCAGCAACGACCTAGCGGCTCTCGATACGCAGTATTTT
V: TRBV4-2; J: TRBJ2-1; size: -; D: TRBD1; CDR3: CASSQEAGGSYNEQFF; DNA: TGTGCCAGCAGCCAAGAAGCAGGGGGAAGCTACAATGAGCAGTTCTTC
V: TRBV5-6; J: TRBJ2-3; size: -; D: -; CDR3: CASSLKWGVADTQYF; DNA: TGTGCCAGCAGCCTCAAATGGGGGGTGGCAGATACGCAGTATTTT
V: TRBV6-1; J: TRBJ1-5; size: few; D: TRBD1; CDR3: CASGQGAGLDQPQHF; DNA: TGTGCCAGCGGACAGGGGGCTGGCCTAGATCAGCCCCAGCATTTT
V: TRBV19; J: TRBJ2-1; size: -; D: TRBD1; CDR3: CASSMRQGGHEQFF; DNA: TGTGCCAGTAGTATGAGACAGGGGGGACATGAGCAGTTCTTC
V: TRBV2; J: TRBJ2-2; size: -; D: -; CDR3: CASRAGQRTGELFF; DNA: TGTGCCAGCAGGGCAGGACAGAGAACCGGGGAGCTGTTTTTT
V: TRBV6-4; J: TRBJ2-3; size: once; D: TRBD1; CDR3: CASSDPGTATDTQYF; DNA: TGTGCCAGCAGTGACCCCGGGACAGCCACAGATACGCAGTATTTT
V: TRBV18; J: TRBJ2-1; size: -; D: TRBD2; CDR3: CASSPALAGGPDEQFF; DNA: TGTGCCAGCTCACCGGCTCTAGCGGGAGGGCCCGATGAGCAGTTCTTC
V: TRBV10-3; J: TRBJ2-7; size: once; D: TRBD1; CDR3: CAISESLGSGQGTAEQYF; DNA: TGTGCCATCAGTGAATCCCTGGGCTCGGGACAGGGCACCGCCGAGCAGTACTTC
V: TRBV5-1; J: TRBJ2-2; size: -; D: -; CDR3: CASSLDSGSGELFF; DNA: TGCGCCAGCAGCCTGGATTCGGGTTCCGGGGAGCTGTTTTTT
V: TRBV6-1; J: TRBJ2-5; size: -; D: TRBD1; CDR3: CASSHRDRVEETQYF; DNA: TGTGCCAGCAGTCACCGGGACAGGGTGGAAGAGACCCAGTACTTC
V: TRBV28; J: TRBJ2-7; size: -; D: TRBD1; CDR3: CASSLAGTGYEQYF; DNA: TGTGCCAGCAGTTTAGCCGGGACAGGGTACGAGCAGTACTTC
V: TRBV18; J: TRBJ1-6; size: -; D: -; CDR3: CASSPPGQGMNSPLHF; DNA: TGTGCCAGCTCGCCACCGGGGCAGGGGATGAATTCACCCCTCCACTTT
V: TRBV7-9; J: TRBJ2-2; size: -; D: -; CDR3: CASSSAGQLRDGELFF; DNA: TGTGCCAGCAGCTCGGCTGGGCAGTTGAGGGACGGGGAGCTGTTTTTT
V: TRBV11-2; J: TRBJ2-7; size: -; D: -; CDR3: CASSLAGSYEQYF; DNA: TGTGCCAGCAGCTTAGCGGGCTCCTACGAGCAGTACTTC
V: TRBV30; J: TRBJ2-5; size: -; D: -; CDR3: CAWSVPGTQYF; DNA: TGTGCCTGGAGTGTTCCCGGGACCCAGTACTTC
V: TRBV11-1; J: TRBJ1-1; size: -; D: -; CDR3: CASSLGGKDTEAFF; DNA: TGTGCCAGCAGCTTGGGGGGGAAAGACACTGAAGCTTTCTTT
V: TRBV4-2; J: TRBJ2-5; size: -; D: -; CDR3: CASSQDLIPGMETQYF; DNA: TGTGCCAGCAGCCAAGATCTCATTCCAGGGATGGAGACCCAGTACTTC
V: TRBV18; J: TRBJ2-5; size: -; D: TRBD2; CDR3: CASSPRIAGGSETQYF; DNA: TGTGCCAGCTCACCACGGATAGCGGGAGGGTCAGAGACCCAGTACTTC
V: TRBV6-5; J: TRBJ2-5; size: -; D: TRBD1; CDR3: CASSYTGTVQETQYF; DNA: TGTGCCAGCAGTTACACCGGGACAGTCCAAGAGACCCAGTACTTC
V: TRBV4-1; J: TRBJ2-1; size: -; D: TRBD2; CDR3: CASSQMGLAGFNEQFF; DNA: TGCGCCAGCAGCCAAATGGGTCTAGCGGGCTTCAATGAGCAGTTCTTC
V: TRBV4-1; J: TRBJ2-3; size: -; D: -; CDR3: CASSQDVVVSDTQYF; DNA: TGCGCCAGCAGCCAAGATGTAGTAGTCTCAGATACGCAGTATTTT
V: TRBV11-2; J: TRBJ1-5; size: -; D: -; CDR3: CASSPDTNQPQHF; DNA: TGTGCCAGCAGCCCTGACACCAATCAGCCCCAGCATTTT
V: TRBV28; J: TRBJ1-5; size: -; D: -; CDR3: CASKSGNQPQHF; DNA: TGTGCCAGCAAGAGTGGCAATCAGCCCCAGCATTTT
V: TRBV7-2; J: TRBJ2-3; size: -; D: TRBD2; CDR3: CASSTLAGETDTQYF; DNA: TGTGCCAGCAGCACGCTAGCGGGGGAAACAGATACGCAGTATTTT
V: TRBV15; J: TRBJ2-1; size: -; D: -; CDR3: CATSRLGDEQFF; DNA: TGTGCCACCAGCAGACTAGGCGATGAGCAGTTCTTC
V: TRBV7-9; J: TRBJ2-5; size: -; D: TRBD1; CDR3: CASSTGTGAQETQYF; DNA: TGTGCCAGCAGCACCGGGACAGGGGCACAAGAGACCCAGTACTTC
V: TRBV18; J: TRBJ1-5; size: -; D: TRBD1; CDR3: CASSTRGQASNQPQHF; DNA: TGTGCCAGCTCGACCCGGGGACAGGCGAGCAATCAGCCCCAGCATTTT
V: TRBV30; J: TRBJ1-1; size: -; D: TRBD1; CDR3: CAWGQVNTEAFF; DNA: TGTGCCTGGGGACAGGTTAACACTGAAGCTTTCTTT
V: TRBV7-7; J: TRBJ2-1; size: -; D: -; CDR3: CASSLARSSDEQFF; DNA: TGTGCCAGCAGCTTAGCCCGGTCTAGCGATGAGCAGTTCTTC
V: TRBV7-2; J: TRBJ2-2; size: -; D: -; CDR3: CASSSQGWYTGELFF; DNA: TGTGCCAGCAGCTCGCAGGGGTGGTACACCGGGGAGCTGTTTTTT
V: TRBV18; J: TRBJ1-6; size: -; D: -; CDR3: CASSPTEGKGSPLHF; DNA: TGTGCCAGCTCACCTACCGAGGGCAAAGGATCACCCCTCCACTTT
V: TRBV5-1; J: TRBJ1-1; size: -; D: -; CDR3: CASSLDTGTTEAFF; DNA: TGCGCCAGCAGCTTAGACACAGGGACCACTGAAGCTTTCTTT
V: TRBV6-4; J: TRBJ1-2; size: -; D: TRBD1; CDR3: CASSPGQGAGFGYTF; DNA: TGTGCCAGCAGCCCGGGACAGGGGGCCGGGTTTGGCTACACCTTC
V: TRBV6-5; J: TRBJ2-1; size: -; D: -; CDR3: CATRALFDEQFF; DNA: TGTGCCACCAGGGCTCTCTTCGATGAGCAGTTCTTC
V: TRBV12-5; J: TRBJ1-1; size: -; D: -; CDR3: CASGLVPVFGVRTEAFF; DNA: TGTGCTAGTGGTTTGGTACCAGTCTTCGGGGTAAGGACTGAAGCTTTCTTT
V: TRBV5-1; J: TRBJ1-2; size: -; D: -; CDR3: CASSLIVTGEYGYTF; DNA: TGCGCCAGCAGCTTGATCGTTACAGGAGAGTATGGCTACACCTTC